These 13 T cell receptor beta chains were sequenced from one sample in a study of T cell responses to AZD1222 COVID-19 vaccine. Assay: immunoSEQ multiplex PCR; the TCRdb copy retains only in-frame clones and omits some. The sample has about 140,000 clones; over 85% are singletons. The specimen comprised peripheral blood, sampled on day 0 of AZD1222 vaccination. The receptors originated from an adult in good health.

The chain couples TRBV10-2 to TRBJ2-1, with D tentatively TRBD1 (6 bases). The CDR3 has 13 amino acids. V dropped 5 bases and J dropped 6 bases, with 11 bases sitting between them. Germline V gene sequence: CDR1 WSHSY, CDR2 SAAADI. CDR3 sequence reads: CASSTQGSNEQFF. The CDR3 region has the DNA TGCGCCAGCAGTACACAGGGCAGCAATGAGCAGTTCTTC.

This chain links TRBV4-2 with TRBJ2-2; TRBD1 or TRBD2 may be the D gene (5 bases each). V was trimmed by 5 bases and J by 0 bases, leaving 10 bases between them. The CDR3 loop spans 15 amino acids. The germline CDR1 and CDR2 sequences are LGHNA and YNFKEQ. The DNA of the CDR3 is TGTGCCAGCAGCTCCGGGACGGCGAACACCGGGGAGCTGTTTTTT. Its protein is CASSSGTANTGELFF.

This clone was found once. J is TRBJ2-7 and V is TRBV18; 8 positions match TRBD1. The CDR3 spans 16 residues. Trimming cost V 2 bases and J 0 bases; bases outside gene matches: 6. Germline CDR1 is KGHSH and CDR2 is LQKENI. CDR3 loop: CASSPSRGQSSYEQYF. DNA of the CDR3: TGTGCCAGCTCACCAAGCAGGGGGCAAAGCTCCTACGAGCAGTACTTC.

This chain joins TRBV10-3 and TRBJ2-3; D possibly corresponds to TRBD1 (6 bases). V was cut by 11 bases and J by 5 bases, with 14 bases left in between. The germline V gene has CDR1 ENHRY and CDR2 SYGVKD. This CDR3 region has 12 residues. CDR3 nucleotides: TGTGCCCCCAGGGGTAGGCAAGATACGCAGTATTTT. It translates to CAPRGRQDTQYF.

J is TRBJ1-2 and V is TRBV29-1, with 9 bases aligning to TRBD1. The CDR3 has 14 residues. V dropped 2 bases and J dropped 5; count of bases not matched to a gene: 6. In germline, CDR1 is SQVTM, CDR2 ANQGSEA. CDR3 in DNA: TGCAGCGTTGAATCGGGACAGGGCGGGTATGGCTACACCTTC. Residues: CSVESGQGGYGYTF.

This clone was observed a handful of times. V usage is TRBV7-2 and J usage is TRBJ2-3; 10 bases fit TRBD2. CDR1 and CDR2 (germline): SGHTA, FQGNSA. With V trimmed by 10 bases and J by 0 bases, 4 bases remained unmatched. The CDR3 has 14 amino acids. This CDR3 is CATSGGGSTDTQYF. The DNA for the CDR3 is TGTGCCACGAGCGGGGGGGGAAGCACAGATACGCAGTATTTT.

The V call is TRBV11-2, the J call TRBJ1-3, with 11 bases that match TRBD1. The V gene's germline CDR1 is SGHAT and CDR2 FQNNGV. CDR3 length: 17 residues. The V and J ends lost 0 bases and 16 bases, in that order; junction bases with no gene match: 17. The CDR3 here is CASSLDLIGQGAPTLYF. The CDR3 DNA follows: TGTGCCAGCAGCTTAGATCTTATCGGACAGGGGGCTCCTACCCTCTATTTT. Full variable domain (rest looked up from reference TRBV11-2 and TRBJ1-3): EAGVAQSPRYKIIEKRQSVAFWCNPISGHATLYWYQQILGQGPKLLIQFQNNGVVDDSQLPKDRFSAERLKGVDSTLKIQPAKLEDSAVYLCASSLDLIGQGAPTLYFGEGSWLTVV.

The rearrangement links TRBV6-5 to TRBJ1-1, with D possibly TRBD1 on 6 matching bases. Germline V gene data show CDR1 as MNHEY and CDR2 as SVGAGI. Trimming took 3 bases from V and 5 from J, leaving 13 bases between them. CDR3 length equals 14 residues. The CDR3 bases are TGTGCCAGCAGTTATACGACAGGACGAACTGAAGCTTTCTTT. As protein: CASSYTTGRTEAFF.

This clone was seen only a few times. At one end, the junction sequence differs from germline, possibly due to a read error. The CDR3 DNA sequence: TGTGCTAGCAGGTATCCCGAGCAGTACTTC. Translation gives CASRYPEQYF. The chain carries TRBV7-7 and TRBJ2-7, with D hard to call. Germline CDR1 SSHAT, CDR2 FNYEAQ (reference sequence). This CDR3 region has 10 residues.

This clone was seen a single time. Here the CDR3 DNA reads TGTGCCAGCAGCCGGGCGCCTGAGAAGAACTCCTACGAGCAGTACTTC. Translating it yields CASSRAPEKNSYEQYF. The V gene is TRBV21-1, the J gene TRBJ2-7. TRBV21-1 is flagged as a pseudogene. The CDR3 consists of 16 residues.

In nucleotides, the CDR3 is TGTGCCATCCAGGGCAGGGGGAATTCACCCCTCCACTTT. This encodes CAIQGRGNSPLHF. The chain is built from TRBV28 and TRBJ1-6, with TRBD1 matching 7 bases. CDR1 and CDR2 from the germline V gene are MDHEN and SYDVKM. V shed 10 bases, J shed 7 bases, and the junction held 7 bases outside the gene matches. The CDR3 is made up of 13 amino acids.

J is TRBJ2-5 and V is TRBV5-1; the D is unclear. Germline V CDR1 and CDR2: SGHRS, YFSETQ. The CDR3 has 15 amino acids. V lost 1 base, J lost 2 bases, and 12 bases lay in between. The CDR3 here is CASSLWGGLQETQYF. In DNA form, the CDR3 reads TGCGCCAGCAGCTTGTGGGGTGGGTTACAAGAGACCCAGTACTTC.

This clone turned up a few times. V gene TRBV7-9 combines with J gene TRBJ1-1; possibly TRBD1 for D (5 bases). The CDR3 covers 13 residues. Trimming stripped 5 bases from V and 1 base from J, with 8 bases between. Per the germline V gene, CDR1 is SEHNR and CDR2 is FQNEAQ (reference sequence). The DNA of the CDR3 is TGTGCCAGCAGCCTCGACAGGAACACTGAAGCTTTCTTT. This gives the protein CASSLDRNTEAFF.